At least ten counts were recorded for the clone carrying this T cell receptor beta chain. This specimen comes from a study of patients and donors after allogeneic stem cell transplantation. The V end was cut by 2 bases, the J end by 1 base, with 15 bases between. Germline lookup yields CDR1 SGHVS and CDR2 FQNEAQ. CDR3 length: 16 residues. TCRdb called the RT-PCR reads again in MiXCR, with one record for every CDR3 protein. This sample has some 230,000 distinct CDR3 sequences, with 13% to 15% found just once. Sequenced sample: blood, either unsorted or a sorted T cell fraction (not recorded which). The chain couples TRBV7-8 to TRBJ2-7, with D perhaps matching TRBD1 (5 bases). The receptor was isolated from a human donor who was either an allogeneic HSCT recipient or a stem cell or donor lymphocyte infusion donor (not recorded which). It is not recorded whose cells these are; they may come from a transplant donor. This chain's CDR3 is CASSLLGARISYEQYF. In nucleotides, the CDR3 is TGTGCCAGCAGCTTATTAGGGGCCCGAATATCCTACGAGCAGTACTTC.